The 10 T cell receptor beta chains reported below all come from one sample, sequenced in a study of blood T cell repertoires in COVID-19. Sequencing used immunoSEQ multiplex PCR; TCRdb keeps in-frame clones, though not all of them. Counted here are fewer than 80,000 clones, approximately 80% occurring once; the ten biggest clones make up 10% to 15%. The sequenced sample was peripheral blood. The receptors stem from a man aged 45 to 65 with COVID-19, enrolled during active disease.

The rearrangement joins TRBV5-1 to TRBJ2-7; a possible D gene is TRBD1 (6 bases). This CDR3 is 15 amino acids long. Trimming stripped 0 bases from V and 2 bases from J, with 12 bases between. Germline values: CDR1 SGHRS, CDR2 YFSETQ. This CDR3 is CASSLAGTPPYEQYF. CDR3 coding DNA: TGCGCCAGCAGCTTGGCCGGGACACCTCCCTACGAGCAGTACTTC.

V usage is TRBV10-3 and J usage is TRBJ2-1, with 10 nucleotides matching TRBD1. CDR3 length: 15 residues. Germline V gives CDR1 ENHRY, CDR2 SYGVKD. V shed 3 bases and J 8 bases; nucleotides not matched to a gene: 7. The CDR3 bases are TGTGCCATCAGTGACAGGGGGACAGGGGTCGATGAGCAGTTCTTC. Translated: CAISDRGTGVDEQFF.

The chain couples TRBV7-7 to TRBJ2-1; weak D call: TRBD2 (6 bases). Germline CDR1 reads SSHAT; CDR2 reads FNYEAQ (reference sequence). V lost 5 bases to trimming and J lost 6 bases, with 17 bases between them. This CDR3 is built from 15 residues. The CDR3 coding sequence is TGTGCCAGCAGCCTGACAACGGGGGTGAGCAATGAGCAGTTCTTC. Protein: CASSLTTGVSNEQFF.

The chain is built from TRBV19 and TRBJ2-3; 11 nucleotides agree with TRBD1. The V segment lost 9 bases and the J segment 4 bases; nucleotides outside the gene matches: 6. CDR3 length equals 14 residues. Germline CDR1 LNHDA, CDR2 SQIVND (reference sequence). CDR3 protein: CASIGQGAADTQYF. In nucleotides, the CDR3 is TGTGCCAGCATTGGACAGGGGGCTGCAGATACGCAGTATTTT.

The V and J genes are TRBV13 and TRBJ2-5; 14 bases fit TRBD2. This CDR3 is built from 18 residues. CDR1 and CDR2 from the germline V gene are PRHDT and FYEKMQ (reference sequence). V lost 2 bases and J lost 2; bases outside the gene matches: 7. The CDR3 DNA follows: TGTGCCAGCAGCTTATCGGGACTAGCGGGGGCTATTCAAGAGACCCAGTACTTC. It translates to CASSLSGLAGAIQETQYF.

The chain links TRBV18 to TRBJ1-2; 9 bases are shared with TRBD1. Germline loops: CDR1 KGHSH, CDR2 LQKENI. CDR3 length: 16 residues. V lost 6 bases and J lost 6; bases outside the gene matches: 14. CDR3: CASSTRTGDNLNGYTF. The CDR3 bases are TGTGCCAGCTCGACCAGGACAGGGGATAATCTGAATGGCTACACCTTC. Together with reference TRBV18 and TRBJ1-2, the CDR3 gives the full variable domain: NAGVMQNPRHLVRRRGQEARLRCSPMKGHSHVYWYRQLPEEGLKFMVYLQKENIIDESGMPKERFSAEFPKEGPSILRIQQVVRGDSAAYFCASSTRTGDNLNGYTFGSGTRLTVV.

The rearrangement uses TRBV6-2 or TRBV6-3 and TRBJ2-4; D possibly corresponds to TRBD1 (6 bases). V was clipped by 4 bases and J by 4 bases, with 8 bases between them. The CDR3 has 13 residues. Germline V CDR1 and CDR2: MNHEY, SVGEGT. The chain's CDR3 is CASSLGQKNIQYF. For the CDR3, the DNA is TGTGCCAGCAGTTTAGGACAGAAAAACATTCAGTACTTC.

The chain has TRBV6-5 and TRBJ2-7; 9 bases match TRBD1. Germline V lookup: CDR1 MNHEY, CDR2 SVGAGI. The CDR3 is 15 amino acids. J gave up 5 bases and V 0 bases, and 5 bases lay outside the gene matches. The CDR3 here is CASSYSWDRENEQYF. CDR3 nucleotides: TGTGCCAGCAGTTACTCTTGGGACAGGGAAAACGAGCAGTACTTC.

CDR3 nucleotides: TGTGCCAGCAGCAATCTCAGGGCTAGCACAGATACGCAGTATTTT. Protein: CASSNLRASTDTQYF. This chain connects TRBV9 to TRBJ2-3; D possibly corresponds to TRBD1 (5 bases). The length of the CDR3 is 15 residues. V lost 4 bases and J 0 bases, leaving 12 bases between the germline ends. Germline loops: CDR1 SGDLS, CDR2 YYNGEE.

This clone was counted a single time. Other nucleotide sequences in the sample specify the same CDR3. The V call is TRBV2, the J call TRBJ1-1; D remains ambiguous. The CDR3 has 13 amino acids. CDR1 is SNHLY and CDR2 is FYNNEI in the germline V gene. The ends were cut back, 5 bases at V and 1 base at J, with 8 bases in the middle. As DNA, the CDR3 is TGTGCCAGCAGTCTAACAGAGAACACTGAAGCTTTCTTT. It translates to CASSLTENTEAFF. The full variable domain, with the rest looked up from reference TRBV2 and TRBJ1-1, is EPEVTQTPSHQVTQMGQEVILRCVPISNHLYFYWYRQILGQKVEFLVSFYNNEISEKSEIFDDQFSVERPDGSNFTLKIRSTKLEDSAMYFCASSLTENTEAFFGQGTRLTVV.